This T cell receptor (beta chain) was sequenced for a study of cytomegalovirus exposure and HLA in healthy donors (dated by TCRdb to 2016 to 2017). Regarding the research as a whole: A later analysis indicated that the roughly 120 validation repertoires were generated on the platform also employed for the approximately 700 repertoires of the first cohort. The study aimed to test whether signatures of past pathogen exposure could be identified by cataloging public T cell receptors. Besides the first cohort of about 730 subjects, a separate validation cohort made up of some 110 different subjects was used. To predict cytomegalovirus infection status, the study brought together high-throughput TCR immunosequencing, statistical association of individual TCRs with disease status, and machine learning. Broader findings and caveats from the paper: All 120 or so repertoires were used to score co-occurrence in the validation cohort in a later analysis, because that analysis had no HLA typing for the cohort. In the study, roughly 160 TCR beta chains were listed as associated with cytomegalovirus. The classifier was reported to diagnose cytomegalovirus status with high specificity and sensitivity in both the original and validation cohorts. It was suggested by the authors that the approach could potentially be generalized to other disease states and immunological phenotypes. Three of the identified cytomegalovirus-associated TCR beta chains were confirmed in vitro to be specific for cytomegalovirus antigens. Most TCR sequences were seen in very few donors, while some public TCRs were found in many individuals. Of the cluster scores, about 94% were above 0 in a later analysis, which found that TCRs clustered in the first cohort also tended to co-occur in the roughly 130 validation repertoires.

The CDR3 numbers 11 residues from cysteine through phenylalanine. The only DNA kept is the CDR3, 33 bases in frame from the first base. The germline V gene supplies CDR1 MNHEY and CDR2 SVGAGI. V is pared back by 5 bases and J by 6 bases, with 7 bases lying between the germline termini. As concerns this clone: Its recognized antigen is unknown. No much larger clonotype is one base removed from it; base qualities were not supplied.

The method was the immunoSEQ multiplex PCR assay. For the original study's pipeline: A statistical classification framework was built to diagnose cytomegalovirus status from the catalog of TCR beta chain sequences. In TCRdb, the immuneACCESS table is reduced to in-frame sequences with V and J assigned. These tables do not hold every clone; where another copy was compared, an unresolved V gene accounts for under half, and the others remain unexplained. V and J calls and clone size follow that table, whereas D and trimming were derived from the DNA. The sample table shows tens of thousands of clones, and about 94% are seen once. 4.4% of the sample is held by the ten biggest clonotypes. The donors belonged to the validation cohort of over a hundred subjects, which was separate from the approximately 660-subject first cohort.

The specimen sequenced was PBMCs. This chain is built from TRBV6-5 and TRBJ1-1; the D gene cannot be named for sure. The TCR comes from a man younger than 30 in good health and CMV-seropositive. The DNA is as follows: TGTGCCAGCAGTCGGTACGCTGAAGCTTTCTTT. This translates into CASSRYAEAFF.